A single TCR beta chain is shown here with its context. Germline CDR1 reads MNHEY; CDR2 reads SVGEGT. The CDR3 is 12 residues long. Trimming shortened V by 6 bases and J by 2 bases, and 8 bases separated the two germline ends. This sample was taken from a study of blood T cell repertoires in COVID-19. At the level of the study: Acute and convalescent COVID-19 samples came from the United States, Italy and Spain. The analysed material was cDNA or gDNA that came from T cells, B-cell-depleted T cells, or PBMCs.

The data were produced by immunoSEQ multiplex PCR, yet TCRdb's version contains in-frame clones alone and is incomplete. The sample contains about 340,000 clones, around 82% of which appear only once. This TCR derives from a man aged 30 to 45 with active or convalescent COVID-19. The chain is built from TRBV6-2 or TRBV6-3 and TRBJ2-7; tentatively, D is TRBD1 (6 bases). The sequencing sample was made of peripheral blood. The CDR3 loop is CASSQGPYEQYF. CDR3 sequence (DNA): TGTGCCAGCAGCCAGGGGCCCTACGAGCAGTACTTC.